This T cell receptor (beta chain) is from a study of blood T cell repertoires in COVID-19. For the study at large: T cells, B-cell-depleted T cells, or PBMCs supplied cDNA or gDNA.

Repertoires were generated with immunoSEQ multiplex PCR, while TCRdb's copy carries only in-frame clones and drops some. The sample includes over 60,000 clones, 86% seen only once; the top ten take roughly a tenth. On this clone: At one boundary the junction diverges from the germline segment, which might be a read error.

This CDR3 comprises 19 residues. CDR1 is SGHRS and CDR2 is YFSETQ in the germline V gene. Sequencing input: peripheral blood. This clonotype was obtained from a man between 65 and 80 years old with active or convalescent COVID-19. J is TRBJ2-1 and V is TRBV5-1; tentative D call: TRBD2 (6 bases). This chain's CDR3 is CASRLRPLGLESSYNEQFF. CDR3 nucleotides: TGCGCCAGCCGCTTACGCCCCTTGGGACTCGAGAGCTCCTACAATGAGCAGTTCTTC.